This T cell receptor (beta chain) stems from a study of T cell responses to AZD1222 COVID-19 vaccine. The study, taken as a whole, reports: Spike-specific TCR breadth and depth were elevated following two AZD1222 doses. Seropositive at baseline were only a handful of AZD1222 recipients. CD4 TCRs linked to vaccination spanned spike, dominating at 160-218 and 743-854. Nearly half of unique spike-specific TCRs reportedly avoided B.1.351 and B.1.1.7 mutated regions.

This clone was picked up a small number of times. The antigen is unknown. This CDR3 is 13 amino acids long. V lost 3 bases and J lost 7, with 13 bases in between. Germline CDR1 reads SGDLS; CDR2 reads YYNGEE. Assay used: immunoSEQ multiplex PCR; TCRdb lists only in-frame clones, some missing. The profile covers more than 85,000 clones, with 80% to 90% appearing a single time and around 8.2% taken by the ten largest. The chain couples TRBV9 to TRBJ1-1, with a possible D match to TRBD1 (5 bases). The source was peripheral blood, collected on day 0 of AZD1222 vaccination. This sequence was found in an adult in good health. The CDR3 nucleotides read TGTGCCAGCAGCGCAGGGTTTGGTGGTGAAGCTTTCTTT. This encodes CASSAGFGGEAFF. The complete variable domain, with remaining parts taken from reference TRBV9 and TRBJ1-1, reads DSGVTQTPKHLITATGQRVTLRCSPRSGDLSVYWYQQSLDQGLQFLIQYYNGEERAKGNILERFSAQQFPDLHSELNLSSLELGDSALYFCASSAGFGGEAFFGQGTRLTVV.